This entry lists 29 T cell receptor beta chains sequenced from one sample in a study of blood T cell repertoires in COVID-19. The data were produced by immunoSEQ multiplex PCR, yet TCRdb's version contains in-frame clones alone and is incomplete. This sample has 55,000 to 80,000 clones, with 82% found just once. Sequencing used peripheral blood. Receptors were obtained from a human donor in a cohort sampled during active COVID-19.

J is TRBJ2-2 and V is TRBV2; 10 bases agree with TRBD2. The CDR3 is 19 residues long. The V gene's germline CDR1 is SNHLY and CDR2 FYNNEI. Trimming removed 6 bases from V and 2 bases from J; junction bases left unmatched: 15. In DNA, the CDR3 is TGTGCCAGCAGGGGTCTGAGAACAGCGGGGGGGCATAACACCGGGGAGCTGTTTTTT. It is translated as CASRGLRTAGGHNTGELFF.

The chain uses TRBV2 and TRBJ1-5, with a possible D match to TRBD1 (6 bases). There are 14 residues in the CDR3. CDR1 is SNHLY, CDR2 FYNNEI, per germline. V lost 6 bases to trimming and J lost 3 bases, with 12 bases between them. CDR3 in DNA: TGTGCCAGCAGGGGGACAAGCCCCAATCAGCCCCAGCATTTT. Residues: CASRGTSPNQPQHF.

This clone was recorded once. The CDR3 nucleotides are TGCGCCAGCAGCCACCCGGACAGGGGGCCAGATACGCAGTATTTT. It codes for CASSHPDRGPDTQYF. The chain couples TRBV4-1 to TRBJ2-3; TRBD1 matches at 11 bases. In germline, CDR1 is MGHRA, CDR2 YSYEKL. V shed 3 bases, J shed 4 bases, and the junction held 3 bases outside the gene matches. The CDR3 contains 15 residues.

The chain uses TRBV6-2 or TRBV6-3 and TRBJ2-5, with no clear D. Germline CDR1 is MNHEY and CDR2 is SVGEGT. V was cut by 2 bases and J by 8 bases, with 9 bases left in between. The CDR3 is 12 amino acids. The chain's CDR3 is CASSYRTPTQYF. The CDR3 bases are TGTGCCAGCAGTTACCGAACACCTACCCAGTACTTC.

CDR3 nucleotide sequence: TGTGCCAGCAGCTTAGCGCGGGCTAGCATTCCCACAGATACGCAGTATTTT. Translation gives CASSLARASIPTDTQYF. The gene calls are TRBV7-2 and TRBJ2-3, with D perhaps TRBD2 (5 bases). The CDR3 sequence is 17 residues long. V lost 0 bases and J lost 2, with 15 bases in between. Per germline, CDR1 SGHTA and CDR2 FQGNSA.

The rearrangement joins TRBV6-5 to TRBJ2-7; perhaps TRBD2 as D (6 bases). CDR3 size: 16 residues. The V end lost 2 bases, the J end lost 6 bases, and 20 bases lay between the germline ends. Germline CDR1 is MNHEY and CDR2 is SVGAGI. The CDR3 protein is CASSYTLARGKVEQYF. The DNA of the CDR3 is TGTGCCAGCAGTTACACCCTAGCGAGGGGTAAGGTCGAGCAGTACTTC.

This chain uses TRBV18 with TRBJ2-1, with 10 bases matching TRBD1. This CDR3 has 16 amino acids. Germline V gives CDR1 KGHSH, CDR2 LQKENI. With 3 bases clipped from V and 5 bases from J, the junction kept 7 bases outside the gene matches. For the CDR3, the DNA is TGTGCCAGCTCACCTCTGACAGGGGGCGACGACAATGAGCAGTTCTTC. This sequence encodes CASSPLTGGDDNEQFF.

The CDR3 loop is CASSPTPGGDQYF. The CDR3 DNA sequence: TGTGCCAGCAGCCCGACCCCTGGGGGGGATCAGTACTTC. The chain employs TRBV11-2 and TRBJ2-4, with 7 bases identical to TRBD2. Germline assignment: CDR1 SGHAT and CDR2 FQNNGV. Losses at the gene ends were 5 bases for V and 12 bases for J; bases not matched to a gene: 10. CDR3 length: 13 residues.

This clone was detected once. V is TRBV3-1 (or the pseudogene TRBV3-2) and J is TRBJ2-3, with D unclear. The germline V gene encodes CDR1 LGHDT and CDR2 YNNKEL (reference sequence). V lost 8 bases, J lost 1 base, and 10 bases lay in between. This CDR3 contains 13 residues. The CDR3 DNA sequence: TGTGCCAGCCTCGCGACTGGCACAGATACGCAGTATTTT. Protein: CASLATGTDTQYF.

In DNA, the CDR3 is TGTGCCAGCAGCTTAGCTAACGGGGGGCGGCCCAACGAGCAGTACTTC. Translated: CASSLANGGRPNEQYF. The chain joins TRBV7-9 to TRBJ2-7; D is possibly TRBD2 (7 bases). CDR1 and CDR2 (germline): SEHNR, FQNEAQ (reference sequence). Trimming removed 0 bases at V and 5 bases at J, with 17 bases between. This CDR3 is built from 16 residues.

The chain is built from TRBV5-1 and TRBJ2-5; TRBD2 might be the D (6 bases). This CDR3 has 14 residues. Germline lookup yields CDR1 SGHRS and CDR2 YFSETQ. Trimming removed 7 bases at V and 4 bases at J, with 17 bases between. Here the CDR3 reads CASRGPSGRETQYF. The CDR3 DNA follows: TGCGCCAGCCGCGGACCATCCGGGAGAGAGACCCAGTACTTC.

The CDR3 nucleotides read TGCGCCAGCAGCCACCTCGGGGGGAGGGTGACCACTGAAGCTTTCTTT. It translates to CASSHLGGRVTTEAFF. The chain employs TRBV4-1 and TRBJ1-1; possible D gene TRBD1, 5 bases. The CDR3 consists of 16 residues. Between the trimmed V and J ends, which lost 3 bases and 4 bases, there was a span of 18 bases. CDR1 is MGHRA, CDR2 YSYEKL, per germline.

This chain joins TRBV28 and TRBJ1-6; D uncertain. Germline loops: CDR1 MDHEN, CDR2 SYDVKM. Trimming took off 2 bases at V and 6 bases at J, with 11 bases between the two ends. CDR3 length: 15 residues. Written as DNA, the CDR3 is TGTGCCAGCAGTTTAGAGGGCAGGATTAATTCACCCCTCCACTTT. Residues: CASSLEGRINSPLHF.

The chain is built from TRBV4-1 and TRBJ1-6, with 8 bases fitting TRBD1. Germline CDR1 MGHRA, CDR2 YSYEKL. V gave up 4 bases and J gave up 5 bases; unmatched junction bases: 16. This CDR3 region has 19 residues. CDR3 amino acids: CASSRSSTRGLGDNSPLHF. The CDR3 DNA reads as TGCGCCAGCAGCCGAAGCAGTACCAGGGGGCTGGGGGATAATTCACCCCTCCACTTT.

The V and J genes are TRBV2 and TRBJ2-2; D gene unclear. The CDR3 loop spans 14 amino acids. Germline values: CDR1 SNHLY, CDR2 FYNNEI. The germline V and J ends were trimmed by 3 bases and 2 bases, with 7 bases remaining between them. The chain's CDR3 is CASSDHRNTGELFF. The CDR3 DNA sequence: TGTGCCAGCAGTGACCACAGAAACACCGGGGAGCTGTTTTTT.

The chain is built from TRBV11-3 and TRBJ1-2; TRBD1 might be the D (5 bases). Germline loops: CDR1 SGHNT, CDR2 YENEEA. The germline V and J ends were trimmed by 4 bases and 4 bases, with 10 bases remaining between them. The CDR3 contains 13 residues. The CDR3 DNA sequence: TGTGCCAGCAGCTCAAAAACAGGCTATGGCTACACCTTC. Protein sequence: CASSSKTGYGYTF.

Written as DNA, the CDR3 is TGTGCCAGCGTAGCAGGGACAGGGCGGGGGTTGAGCTATGGCTACACCTTC. Translating it yields CASVAGTGRGLSYGYTF. The genes are TRBV2 and TRBJ1-2; 9 bases match TRBD1. With V trimmed by 8 bases and J by 4 bases, 17 bases remained unmatched. This CDR3 contains 17 residues. Germline V gives CDR1 SNHLY, CDR2 FYNNEI.

The chain recombines TRBV7-6 with TRBJ2-3; 10 bases agree with TRBD1. Germline V gives CDR1 SGHVS, CDR2 FNYEAQ. CDR3 length: 14 residues. V lost 5 bases and J lost 5; bases outside the gene matches: 4. CDR3 region: CASSPDRGGDTQYF. The CDR3 nucleotides read TGTGCCAGCAGCCCGGACAGGGGGGGAGATACGCAGTATTTT. Looking up the rest from reference TRBV7-6 and TRBJ2-3 gives the full variable domain: GAGVSQSPRYKVTKRGQDVALRCDPISGHVSLYWYRQALGQGPEFLTYFNYEAQQDKSGLPNDRFSAERPEGSISTLTIQRTEQRDSAMYRCASSPDRGGDTQYFGPGTRLTVL.

The chain employs TRBV5-1 and TRBJ2-6; the D gene is possibly TRBD1 (7 bases). V lost 3 bases to trimming and J lost 0 bases, with 16 bases between them. The germline gives CDR1 SGHRS, CDR2 YFSETQ. The CDR3 length is 18 residues. In DNA form, the CDR3 reads TGCGCCAGCAGCTGGGGGGACAGACAATTCTCTGGGGCCAACGTCCTGACTTTC. The encoded protein is CASSWGDRQFSGANVLTF. The entire variable domain, with the rest obtained from reference TRBV5-1 and TRBJ2-6, is as follows: KAGVTQTPRYLIKTRGQQVTLSCSPISGHRSVSWYQQTPGQGLQFLFEYFSETQRNKGNFPGRFSGRQFSNSRSEMNVSTLELGDSALYLCASSWGDRQFSGANVLTFGAGSRLTVL.

The gene calls are TRBV6-1 and TRBJ2-5; the match to TRBD2 covers 15 bases. Germline CDR1 and CDR2: MNHNS and SASEGT. The trim removed 3 bases at V and 5 bases at J, leaving 7 bases unmatched. The CDR3 has 17 amino acids. The CDR3 DNA reads as TGTGCCAGCAGTGAGGGACTAGCGGGGGGTTTAGAGGAGACCCAGTACTTC. This sequence encodes CASSEGLAGGLEETQYF.

This clone was recorded only once. A junction boundary mismatches the germline segment, possibly from a read error. The chain carries TRBV12-5 and TRBJ2-4, with a tentative D call TRBD2 (5 bases). There are 12 residues in the CDR3. Looked up from germline, CDR1 is LGHNT and CDR2 is FRNRAP. The CDR3 DNA follows: TGTGCTAGTGGGGAGGCCAAAAACATTCAGAACTTC. Translating gives CASGEAKNIQNF.

The count of this clone is one. CDR3 region: CASSNSHATNEKLFF. The CDR3 DNA reads as TGTGCCAGTAGCAATTCACATGCAACTAATGAAAAACTGTTTTTT. This chain links TRBV19 with TRBJ1-4; D unclear. CDR3 size: 15 residues. V was shortened by 6 bases and J by 0 bases, with 11 bases between the two germline ends. Per germline, CDR1 LNHDA and CDR2 SQIVND (reference sequence).

The chain joins TRBV28 to TRBJ1-1; D is possibly TRBD1 (6 bases). Trimming left V 8 bases short and J 4 bases short, with 20 bases between. Germline values: CDR1 MDHEN, CDR2 SYDVKM. CDR3 length equals 15 residues. The CDR3 is CASEGGAYLGTEAFF. CDR3 nucleotide sequence: TGTGCCAGCGAGGGGGGGGCGTATCTAGGCACTGAAGCTTTCTTT.

The V gene is TRBV5-6, the J gene TRBJ1-1; D gene uncertain. This CDR3 has 14 residues. The germline V gene has CDR1 SGHDT and CDR2 YYEEEE. Trimming pared 2 bases from V and 1 base from J, leaving 9 bases between. The CDR3 is CASSFLEANTEAFF. DNA of the CDR3: TGTGCCAGCAGCTTCCTCGAGGCGAACACTGAAGCTTTCTTT.

The chain is built from TRBV6-1 and TRBJ2-2, with D unresolved. CDR1 and CDR2 (germline): MNHNS, SASEGT. V was trimmed by 3 bases and J by 2 bases, leaving 7 bases between them. This CDR3 is built from 14 residues. The CDR3 sequence: CASSDRHNTGELFF. Here the CDR3 DNA reads TGTGCCAGCAGTGACAGACATAACACCGGGGAGCTGTTTTTT.

The V call is TRBV30, the J call TRBJ1-5; a weak D match, TRBD1 (6 bases). Between the trimmed V and J ends, which lost 3 bases and 3 bases, there was a span of 15 bases. CDR3 length: 15 amino acids. Per germline, CDR1 GTSNPN and CDR2 SVGIG (reference sequence). DNA for the CDR3: TGTGCCTGGAGCGAACAGGGTGGCCTCAATCAGCCCCAGCATTTT. This codes for CAWSEQGGLNQPQHF.

This chain links TRBV18 with TRBJ2-7; D is possibly TRBD1 (5 bases). Trimming shortened V by 4 bases and J by 5 bases, and 12 bases separated the two germline ends. Per germline, CDR1 KGHSH and CDR2 LQKENI. CDR3 length: 13 residues. The CDR3 loop is CASSRDQGDEQYF. As DNA, the CDR3 is TGTGCCAGCTCACGGGATCAAGGGGACGAGCAGTACTTC. Together with reference TRBV18 and TRBJ2-7, the CDR3 gives the full variable domain: NAGVMQNPRHLVRRRGQEARLRCSPMKGHSHVYWYRQLPEEGLKFMVYLQKENIIDESGMPKERFSAEFPKEGPSILRIQQVVRGDSAAYFCASSRDQGDEQYFGPGTRLTVT.

This CDR3 reads CASSKSGRKGNQPQHF. The CDR3 DNA reads as TGTGCCAGCAGCAAATCGGGGAGGAAGGGCAATCAGCCCCAGCATTTT. The gene calls are TRBV5-6 and TRBJ1-5; D not resolved. The germline V gene has CDR1 SGHDT and CDR2 YYEEEE. CDR3 length: 16 residues. The V end lost 4 bases, the J end lost 2 bases, and 16 bases lay between the germline ends.

V usage is TRBV5-1 and J usage is TRBJ2-1; the D gene is possibly TRBD1 (6 bases). The CDR3 sequence is 16 residues long. The germline CDR1 and CDR2 sequences are SGHRS and YFSETQ. With 5 bases removed from V and 3 bases from J, the gap between germline ends came to 18 bases. DNA of the CDR3: TGCGCCAGCAGTCCAGATTCCGGGACACACTACAATGAGCAGTTCTTC. Protein product: CASSPDSGTHYNEQFF.